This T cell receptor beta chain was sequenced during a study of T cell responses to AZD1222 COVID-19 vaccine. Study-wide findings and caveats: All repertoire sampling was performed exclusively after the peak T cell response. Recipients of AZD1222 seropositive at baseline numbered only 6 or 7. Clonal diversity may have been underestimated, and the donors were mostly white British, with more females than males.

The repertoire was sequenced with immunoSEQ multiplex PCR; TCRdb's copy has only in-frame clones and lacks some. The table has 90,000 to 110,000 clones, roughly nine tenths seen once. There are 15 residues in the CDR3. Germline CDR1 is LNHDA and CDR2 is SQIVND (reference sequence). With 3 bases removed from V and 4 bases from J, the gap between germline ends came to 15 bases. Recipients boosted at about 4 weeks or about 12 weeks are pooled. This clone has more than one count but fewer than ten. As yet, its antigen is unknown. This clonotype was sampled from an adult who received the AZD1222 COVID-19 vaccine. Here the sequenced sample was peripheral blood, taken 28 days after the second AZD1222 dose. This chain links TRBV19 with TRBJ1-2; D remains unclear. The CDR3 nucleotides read TGTGCCAGTAGTATCTCGTACGAGGGAACCTATGGCTACACCTTC. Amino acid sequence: CASSISYEGTYGYTF.